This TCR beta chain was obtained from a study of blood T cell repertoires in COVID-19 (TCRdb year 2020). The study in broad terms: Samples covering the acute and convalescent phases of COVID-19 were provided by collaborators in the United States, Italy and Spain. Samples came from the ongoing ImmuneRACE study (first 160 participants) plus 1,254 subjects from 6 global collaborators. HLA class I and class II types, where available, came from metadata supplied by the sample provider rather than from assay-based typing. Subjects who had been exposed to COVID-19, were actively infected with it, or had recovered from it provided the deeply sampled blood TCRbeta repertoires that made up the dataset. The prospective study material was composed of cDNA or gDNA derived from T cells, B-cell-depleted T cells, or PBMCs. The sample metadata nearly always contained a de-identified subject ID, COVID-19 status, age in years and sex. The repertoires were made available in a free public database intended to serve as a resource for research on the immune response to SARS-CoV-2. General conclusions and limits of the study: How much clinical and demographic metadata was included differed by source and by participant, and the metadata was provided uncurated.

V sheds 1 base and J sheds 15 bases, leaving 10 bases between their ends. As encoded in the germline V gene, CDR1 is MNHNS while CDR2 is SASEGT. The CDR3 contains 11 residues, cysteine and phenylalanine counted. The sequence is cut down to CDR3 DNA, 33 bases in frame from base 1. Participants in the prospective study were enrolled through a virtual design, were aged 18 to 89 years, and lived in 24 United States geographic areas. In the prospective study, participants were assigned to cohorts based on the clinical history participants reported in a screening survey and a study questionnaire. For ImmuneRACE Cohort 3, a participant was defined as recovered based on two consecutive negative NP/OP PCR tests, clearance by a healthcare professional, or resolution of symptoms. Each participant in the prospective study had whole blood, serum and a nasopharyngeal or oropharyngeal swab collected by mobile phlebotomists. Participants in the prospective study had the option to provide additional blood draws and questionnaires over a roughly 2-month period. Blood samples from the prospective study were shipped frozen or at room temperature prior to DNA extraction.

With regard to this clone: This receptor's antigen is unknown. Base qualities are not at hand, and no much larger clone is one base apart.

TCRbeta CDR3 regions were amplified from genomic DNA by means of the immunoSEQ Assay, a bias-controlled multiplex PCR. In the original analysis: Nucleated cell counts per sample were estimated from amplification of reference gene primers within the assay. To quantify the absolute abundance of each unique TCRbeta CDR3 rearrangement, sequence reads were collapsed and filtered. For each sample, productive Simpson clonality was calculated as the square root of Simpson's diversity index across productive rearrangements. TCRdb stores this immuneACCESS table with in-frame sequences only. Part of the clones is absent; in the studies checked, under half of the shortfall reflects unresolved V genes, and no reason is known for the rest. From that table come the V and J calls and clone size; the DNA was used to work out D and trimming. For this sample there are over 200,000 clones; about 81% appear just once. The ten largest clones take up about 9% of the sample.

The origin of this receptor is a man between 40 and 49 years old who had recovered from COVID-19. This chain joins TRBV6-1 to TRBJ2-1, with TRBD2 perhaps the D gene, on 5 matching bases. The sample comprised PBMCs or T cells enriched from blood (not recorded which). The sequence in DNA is TGTGCCAGCAGTGAAGAACCAACTAGGTTCTTC. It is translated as CASSEEPTRFF.